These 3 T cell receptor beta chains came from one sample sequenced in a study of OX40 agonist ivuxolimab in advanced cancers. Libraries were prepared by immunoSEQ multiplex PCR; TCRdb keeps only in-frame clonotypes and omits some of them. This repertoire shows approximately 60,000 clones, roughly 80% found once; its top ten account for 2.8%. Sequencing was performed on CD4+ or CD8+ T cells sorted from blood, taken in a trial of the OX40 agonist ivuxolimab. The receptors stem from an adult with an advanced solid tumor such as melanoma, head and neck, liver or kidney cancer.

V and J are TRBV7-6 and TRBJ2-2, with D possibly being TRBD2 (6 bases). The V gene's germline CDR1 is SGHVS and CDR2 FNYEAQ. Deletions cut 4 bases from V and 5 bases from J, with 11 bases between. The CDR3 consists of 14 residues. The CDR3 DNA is TGTGCCAGCAGCTCTGAGGGGAGGACCGGGGAGCTGTTTTTT. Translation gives CASSSEGRTGELFF.

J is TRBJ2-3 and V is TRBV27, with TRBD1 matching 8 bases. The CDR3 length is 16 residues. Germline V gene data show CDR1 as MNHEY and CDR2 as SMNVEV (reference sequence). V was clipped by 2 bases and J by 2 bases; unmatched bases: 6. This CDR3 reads CASSLRRQGFTDTQYF. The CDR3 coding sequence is TGTGCCAGCAGTTTAAGGCGACAGGGGTTCACAGATACGCAGTATTTT.

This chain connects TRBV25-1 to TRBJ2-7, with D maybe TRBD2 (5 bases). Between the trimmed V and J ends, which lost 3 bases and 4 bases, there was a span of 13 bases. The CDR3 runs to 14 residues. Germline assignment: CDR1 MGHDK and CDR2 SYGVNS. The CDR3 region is CASSEDGRKYEQYF. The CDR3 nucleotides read TGTGCCAGCAGTGAGGATGGGAGAAAATACGAGCAGTACTTC.